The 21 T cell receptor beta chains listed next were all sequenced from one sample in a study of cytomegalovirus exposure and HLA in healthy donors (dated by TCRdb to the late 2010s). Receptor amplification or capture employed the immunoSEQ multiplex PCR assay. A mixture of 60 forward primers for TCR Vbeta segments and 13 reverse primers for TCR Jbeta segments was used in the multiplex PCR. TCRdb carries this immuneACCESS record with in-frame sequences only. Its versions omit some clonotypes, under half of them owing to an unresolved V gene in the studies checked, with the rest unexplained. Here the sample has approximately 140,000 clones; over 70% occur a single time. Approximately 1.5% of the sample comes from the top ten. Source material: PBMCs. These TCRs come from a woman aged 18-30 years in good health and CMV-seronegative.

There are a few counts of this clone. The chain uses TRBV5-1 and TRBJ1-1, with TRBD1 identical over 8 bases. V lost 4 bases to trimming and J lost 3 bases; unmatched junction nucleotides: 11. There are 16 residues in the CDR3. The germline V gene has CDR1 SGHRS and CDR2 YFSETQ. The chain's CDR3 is CASSPDRDEMDTEAFF. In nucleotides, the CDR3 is TGCGCCAGCAGCCCGGACAGGGATGAGATGGACACTGAAGCTTTCTTT.

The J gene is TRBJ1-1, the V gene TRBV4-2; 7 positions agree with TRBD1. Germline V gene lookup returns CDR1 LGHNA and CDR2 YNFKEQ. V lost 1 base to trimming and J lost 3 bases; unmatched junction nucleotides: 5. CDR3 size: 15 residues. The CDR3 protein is CASSQGTGIYTEAFF. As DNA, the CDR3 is TGTGCCAGCAGCCAAGGGACAGGAATCTACACTGAAGCTTTCTTT.

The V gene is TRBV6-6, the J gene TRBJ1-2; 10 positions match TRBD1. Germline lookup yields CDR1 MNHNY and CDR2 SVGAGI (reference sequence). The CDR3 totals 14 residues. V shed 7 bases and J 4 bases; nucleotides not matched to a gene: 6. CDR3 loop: CASTRTGGSYGYTF. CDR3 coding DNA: TGTGCCAGCACCCGGACAGGGGGTAGCTATGGCTACACCTTC.

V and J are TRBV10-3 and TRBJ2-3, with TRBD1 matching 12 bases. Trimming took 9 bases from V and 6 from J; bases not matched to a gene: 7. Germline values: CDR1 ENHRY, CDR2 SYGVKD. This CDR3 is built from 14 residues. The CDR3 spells CAIAGTGGADTQYF. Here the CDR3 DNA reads TGTGCCATAGCCGGGACAGGGGGCGCCGATACGCAGTATTTT.

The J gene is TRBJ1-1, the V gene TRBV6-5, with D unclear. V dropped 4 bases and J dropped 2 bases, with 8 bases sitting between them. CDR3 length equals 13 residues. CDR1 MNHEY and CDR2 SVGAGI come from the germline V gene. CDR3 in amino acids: CASSFLLNTEAFF. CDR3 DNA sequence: TGTGCCAGCAGTTTTTTACTAAACACTGAAGCTTTCTTT.

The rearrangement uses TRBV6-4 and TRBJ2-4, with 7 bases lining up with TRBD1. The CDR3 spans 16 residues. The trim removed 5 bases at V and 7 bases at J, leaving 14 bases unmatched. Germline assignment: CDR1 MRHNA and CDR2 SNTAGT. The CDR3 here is CASSPSGQAITNIQYF. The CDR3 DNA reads TGTGCCAGCAGTCCCTCCGGACAGGCCATTACGAACATTCAGTACTTC.

The CDR3, as DNA: TGTGCCAGCTCACCGTCGGGACAGGACGGCTATGGCTACACCTTC. This codes for CASSPSGQDGYGYTF. The chain couples TRBV18 to TRBJ1-2; 8 bases are a match to TRBD1. The CDR3 has 15 amino acids. Germline V gives CDR1 KGHSH, CDR2 LQKENI. Losses at the gene ends were 3 bases for V and 4 bases for J; bases not matched to a gene: 7.

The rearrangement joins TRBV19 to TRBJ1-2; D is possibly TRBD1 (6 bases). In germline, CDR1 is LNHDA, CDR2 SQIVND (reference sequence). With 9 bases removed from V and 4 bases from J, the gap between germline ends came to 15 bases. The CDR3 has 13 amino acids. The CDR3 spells CASTTGIGYGYTF. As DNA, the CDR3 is TGTGCCAGCACTACAGGGATAGGCTATGGCTACACCTTC.

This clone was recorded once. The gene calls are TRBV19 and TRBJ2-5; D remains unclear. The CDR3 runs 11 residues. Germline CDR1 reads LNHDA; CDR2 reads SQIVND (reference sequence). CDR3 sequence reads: CATALQETQYF. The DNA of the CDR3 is TGTGCAACAGCTCTCCAAGAGACCCAGTACTTC. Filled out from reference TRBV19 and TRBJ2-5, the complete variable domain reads DGGITQSPKYLFRKEGQNVTLSCEQNLNHDAMYWYRQDPGQGLRLIYYSQIVNDFQKGDIAEGYSVSREKKESFPLTVTSAQKNPTAFYLCATALQETQYFGPGTRLLVL.

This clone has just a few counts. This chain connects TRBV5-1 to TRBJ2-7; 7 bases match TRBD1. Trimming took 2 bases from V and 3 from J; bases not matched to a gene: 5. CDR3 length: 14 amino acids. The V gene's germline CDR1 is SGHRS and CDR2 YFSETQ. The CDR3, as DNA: TGCGCCAGCAGCTTCGACAGGGTGTACTACGAGCAGTACTTC. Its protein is CASSFDRVYYEQYF.

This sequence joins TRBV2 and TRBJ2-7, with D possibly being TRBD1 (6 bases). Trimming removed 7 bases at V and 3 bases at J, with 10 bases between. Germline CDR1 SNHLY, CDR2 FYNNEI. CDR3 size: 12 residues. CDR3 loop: CASTVGGYEQYF. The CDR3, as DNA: TGTGCCAGCACCGTAGGGGGCTACGAGCAGTACTTC.

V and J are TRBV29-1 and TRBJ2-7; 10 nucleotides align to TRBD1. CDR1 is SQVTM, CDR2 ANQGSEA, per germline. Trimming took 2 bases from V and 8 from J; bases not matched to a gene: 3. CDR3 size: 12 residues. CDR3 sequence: CSVERGQGKQYF. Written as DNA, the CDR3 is TGCAGCGTTGAAAGGGGACAGGGGAAGCAGTACTTC.

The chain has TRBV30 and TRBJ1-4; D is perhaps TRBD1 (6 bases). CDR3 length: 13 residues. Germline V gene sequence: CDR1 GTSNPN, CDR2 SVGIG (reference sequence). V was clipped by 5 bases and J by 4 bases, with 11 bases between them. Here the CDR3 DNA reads TGTGCCTGGGAATCAGGGGTTAATGAAAAACTGTTTTTT. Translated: CAWESGVNEKLFF.

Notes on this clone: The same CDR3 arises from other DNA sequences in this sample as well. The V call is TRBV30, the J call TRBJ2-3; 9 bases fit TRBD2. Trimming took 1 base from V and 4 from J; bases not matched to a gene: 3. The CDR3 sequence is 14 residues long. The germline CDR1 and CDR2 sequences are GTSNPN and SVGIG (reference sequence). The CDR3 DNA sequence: TGTGCCTGGAGTGGAGAGCGGGAGGCAGATACGCAGTATTTT. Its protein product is CAWSGEREADTQYF.

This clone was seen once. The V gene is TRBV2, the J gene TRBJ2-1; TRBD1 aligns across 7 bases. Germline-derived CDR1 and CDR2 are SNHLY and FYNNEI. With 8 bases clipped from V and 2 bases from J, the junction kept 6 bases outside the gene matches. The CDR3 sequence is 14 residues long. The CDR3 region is CASGRDRTYNEQFF. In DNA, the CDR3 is TGTGCCAGCGGCCGGGACAGAACCTACAATGAGCAGTTCTTC.

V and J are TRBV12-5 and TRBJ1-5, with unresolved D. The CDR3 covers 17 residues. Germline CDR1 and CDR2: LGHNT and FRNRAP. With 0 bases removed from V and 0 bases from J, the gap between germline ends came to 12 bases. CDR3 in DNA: TGTGCTAGTGGTTTGGTGTTTGGCGAGGATAGCAATCAGCCCCAGCATTTT. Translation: CASGLVFGEDSNQPQHF. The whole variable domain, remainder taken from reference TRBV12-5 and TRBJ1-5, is DARVTQTPRHKVTEMGQEVTMRCQPILGHNTVFWYRQTMMQGLELLAYFRNRAPLDDSGMPKDRFSAEMPDATLATLKIQPSEPRDSAVYFCASGLVFGEDSNQPQHFGDGTRLSIL.

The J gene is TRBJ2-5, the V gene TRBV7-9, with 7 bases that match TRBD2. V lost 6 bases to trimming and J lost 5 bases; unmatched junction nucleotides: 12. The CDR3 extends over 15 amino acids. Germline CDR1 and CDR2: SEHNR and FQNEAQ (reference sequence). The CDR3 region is CASSAGVPKVETQYF. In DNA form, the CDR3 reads TGTGCCAGCAGTGCGGGAGTGCCAAAAGTGGAGACCCAGTACTTC.

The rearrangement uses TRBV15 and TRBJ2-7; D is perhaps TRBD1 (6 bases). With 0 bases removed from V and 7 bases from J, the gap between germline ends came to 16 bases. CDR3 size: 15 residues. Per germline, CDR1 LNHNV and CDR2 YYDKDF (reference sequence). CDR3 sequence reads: CATSRDVAGAEEQYF. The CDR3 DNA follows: TGTGCCACCAGCAGAGATGTAGCAGGGGCGGAGGAGCAGTACTTC.

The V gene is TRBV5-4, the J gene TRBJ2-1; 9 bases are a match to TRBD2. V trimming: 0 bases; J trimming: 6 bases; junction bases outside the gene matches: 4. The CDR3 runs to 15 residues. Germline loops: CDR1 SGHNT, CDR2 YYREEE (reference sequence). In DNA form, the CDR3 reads TGTGCCAGCAGCTTGGTGATAGCGGGAGTCAATGAGCAGTTCTTC. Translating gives CASSLVIAGVNEQFF.

CDR3 DNA sequence: TGTGCCAGCAGCGTAGATCGGGGGGCCACTGAAGCTTTCTTT. This codes for CASSVDRGATEAFF. V and J are TRBV9 and TRBJ1-1, with a weak D call TRBD1 (6 bases). The germline gives CDR1 SGDLS, CDR2 YYNGEE. This CDR3 is built from 14 residues. V was pared by 0 bases and J by 4 bases, with 10 bases between.

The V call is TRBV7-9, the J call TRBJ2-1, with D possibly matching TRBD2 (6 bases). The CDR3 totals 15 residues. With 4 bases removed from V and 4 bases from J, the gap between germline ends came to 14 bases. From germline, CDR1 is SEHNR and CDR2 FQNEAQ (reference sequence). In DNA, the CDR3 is TGTGCCAGCAGCTCTAGAGCGGGCTTATACAATGAGCAGTTCTTC. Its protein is CASSSRAGLYNEQFF.